This T cell receptor (beta chain) emerged from a study of molecular identifiers for immune sequencing clone quantification. Via MiXCR, TCRdb re-called the PCR reads, giving one row per CDR3 protein. Here the sample spans approximately 670,000 distinct CDR3 sequences, about 20% being singletons. CDR1 and CDR2 (germline): GTSNPN, SVGIG (reference sequence). This CDR3 comprises 14 residues. The ends were cut back, 5 bases at V and 2 bases at J, with 13 bases in the middle. When naive CD8 T cells were sorted, they were gated as CD8+CD4-CCR7+CD45RA+. This TCR came from a human donor in good health. Some libraries in this study had Jurkat cell RNA spiked in. The sequenced material came from naive CD8+ T cells from blood, with Jurkat cell RNA spiked in. Noted subset: FACS-sorted CD8+CD4-CCR7+CD45RA+ naive T cells. The V and J genes are TRBV30 and TRBJ1-5, with D tentatively TRBD1 (5 bases). Written as DNA, the CDR3 is TGTGCCTGGGGTAGGGGCCTGGGCAATCAGCCCCAGCATTTT. Amino acid sequence: CAWGRGLGNQPQHF.